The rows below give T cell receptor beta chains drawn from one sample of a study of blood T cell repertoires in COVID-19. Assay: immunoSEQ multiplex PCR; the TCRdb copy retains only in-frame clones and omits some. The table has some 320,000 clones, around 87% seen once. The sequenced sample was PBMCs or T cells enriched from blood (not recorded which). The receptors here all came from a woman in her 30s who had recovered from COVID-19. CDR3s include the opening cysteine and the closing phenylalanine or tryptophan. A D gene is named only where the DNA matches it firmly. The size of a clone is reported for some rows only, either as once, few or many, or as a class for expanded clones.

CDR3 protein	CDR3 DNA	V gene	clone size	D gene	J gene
CASSTGFRDRVYEKLFF	TGTGCCAGCAGCACGGGGTTTAGGGACAGGGTGTACGAAAAACTGTTTTTT	TRBV7-9	few	TRBD1	TRBJ1-4
CANADRANTEAFF	TGTGCCAATGCCGACAGGGCGAACACTGAAGCTTTCTTT	TRBV2	.	TRBD1	TRBJ1-1
CASSSSGFNEKLFF	TGTGCCAGCAGCTCGAGTGGTTTTAATGAAAAACTGTTTTTT	TRBV5-4	.	.	TRBJ1-4
CASSVRTDNINYGYTF	TGTGCCAGCAGCGTGCGGACAGATAACATAAACTATGGCTACACCTTC	TRBV9	.	.	TRBJ1-2
CASSHGGGPMNTEAFF	TGTGCCAGCAGCCACGGGGGGGGCCCCATGAACACTGAAGCTTTCTTT	TRBV11-1	.	.	TRBJ1-1
CASSQDSQSTDTQYF	TGTGCCAGCAGCCAAGATTCGCAGTCCACAGATACGCAGTATTTT	TRBV14	.	.	TRBJ2-3
CASSLWQGKMNTEAFF	TGTGCCAGCAGCTTGTGGCAGGGTAAGATGAACACTGAAGCTTTCTTT	TRBV11-3	once	.	TRBJ1-1
CASRDTGGWTEAFF	TGTGCCAGCAGAGATACAGGGGGCTGGACTGAAGCTTTCTTT	TRBV2	.	TRBD1	TRBJ1-1
CASTGEINQPQHF	TGTGCCAGCACGGGTGAGATCAATCAGCCCCAGCATTTT	TRBV2	.	.	TRBJ1-5
CASSPEGSNTEAFF	TGCGCCAGCAGCCCCGAGGGCAGTAACACTGAAGCTTTCTTT	TRBV5-1	.	.	TRBJ1-1
CSVVRGQGNTIYF	TGCAGCGTTGTCAGGGGCCAAGGGAACACCATATATTTT	TRBV29-1	.	.	TRBJ1-3
CASSRSSGGVVGTEAFF	TGTGCCAGCAGCCGATCAAGCGGAGGGGTTGTTGGCACTGAAGCTTTCTTT	TRBV3-1/TRBV3-2	.	.	TRBJ1-1
CASSILTSDRAWTGELFF	TGTGCCAGTAGTATTTTAACGTCGGACAGGGCGTGGACCGGGGAGCTGTTTTTT	TRBV19	few	TRBD1	TRBJ2-2
CASTDLGQYTEAFF	TGTGCCAGCACCGATCTTGGACAGTACACTGAAGCTTTCTTT	TRBV6-5	.	.	TRBJ1-1
CASSYLGAQGTEAFF	TGCGCCAGCAGCTACCTTGGGGCCCAGGGGACTGAAGCTTTCTTT	TRBV5-1	.	.	TRBJ1-1
CASSWGDRADIQYF	TGCGCCAGCAGCTGGGGGGACAGGGCTGACATTCAGTACTTC	TRBV5-1	.	TRBD1	TRBJ2-4